A selection of T cell receptor beta chains follows, all from one sample in a study of blood T cell repertoires in COVID-19. The table came from immunoSEQ multiplex PCR; TCRdb's copy has only in-frame clones and leaves some out. The sample includes 63,000 or so clones, approximately 79% of them seen just once. The sample consisted of peripheral blood. The receptors come from a man at least 80 years old with active COVID-19. Both conserved end residues are part of each CDR3. Each record gives: CDR3 DNA, CDR3 protein, D gene, V gene, J gene, clone size, CDR3 length. A D gene is named only where the DNA matches it firmly. Size is omitted from some rows. Given values are once, few, many or a class for expanded clones.

TGTGCCAGCAGCTCTACTAGCGGGAAGTCCTGGGAGACCCAGTACTTC	CASSSTSGKSWETQYF	TRBD2	TRBV7-2	TRBJ2-5	.	16
TGTGCCAGCAGGCAGGGTAGCCAGCCCCAGCATTTT	CASRQGSQPQHF	.	TRBV6-6	TRBJ1-5	.	12
TGTGCCAGCGGCAACCAAGCGGGACTGACAGATACGCAGTATTTT	CASGNQAGLTDTQYF	TRBD2	TRBV7-9	TRBJ2-3	.	15
TGTGCCAGCAGAGGGACAGGGGGAACTAGCCAGCCCCAGCATTTT	CASRGTGGTSQPQHF	TRBD1	TRBV2	TRBJ1-5	few	15
TGTGCCAGCAGCGTCCAGGGTGGTTGGACTGAAGCTTTCTTT	CASSVQGGWTEAFF	.	TRBV9	TRBJ1-1	few	14
TGTGCCAGCAGGGGGTGGGGCGCAGATAATCAGCCCCAGCATTTT	CASRGWGADNQPQHF	.	TRBV6-5	TRBJ1-5	.	15
TGTGCCAGCAGCTTCGGACAGGGCAATCAGCCCCAGCATTTT	CASSFGQGNQPQHF	TRBD1	TRBV7-2	TRBJ1-5	.	14
TGTGCCAGCAGCTCCGGCCTAGCAGAAATGCTGTTCTTC	CASSSGLAEMLFF	.	TRBV7-2	TRBJ2-1	.	13
TGTGCCTGGAACCGACAAAGGGGGCACTCACCCCTCCACTTT	CAWNRQRGHSPLHF	TRBD1	TRBV30	TRBJ1-6	few	14
TGTGCCATCAGCCGGACAGGGAACACTGAAGCTTTCTTT	CAISRTGNTEAFF	TRBD1	TRBV10-3	TRBJ1-1	.	13
TGTGCCAGCAGCCCGCGGACAGGGCAGAACACTGAAGCTTTCTTT	CASSPRTGQNTEAFF	TRBD1	TRBV7-9	TRBJ1-1	.	15
TGTGCCAGCAGCGCAGACAGGGGGTTCAATGAGCAGTTCTTC	CASSADRGFNEQFF	TRBD1	TRBV9	TRBJ2-1	.	14
TGTGCCAGTAATTCCGGGGGCAATCAGCCCCAGCATTTT	CASNSGGNQPQHF	.	TRBV19	TRBJ1-5	.	13
TGTGCCAGCAGCAAAGACACAGGGGGAGAGACCCAGTACTTC	CASSKDTGGETQYF	.	TRBV21-1	TRBJ2-5	.	14
TGCAGTGCTAGTCGGCTTGGGGGGTACTATGGCTACACCTTC	CSASRLGGYYGYTF	.	TRBV20-1	TRBJ1-2	.	14
TGTGCCAGCAGTTACTCACTAGGACAGCAAGAGACCCAGTACTTC	CASSYSLGQQETQYF	.	TRBV6-6	TRBJ2-5	.	15
TGTGCCAGCAGTTACTTGGGGGGGAACACTGAAGCTTTCTTT	CASSYLGGNTEAFF	.	TRBV6-2/TRBV6-3	TRBJ1-1	once	14
TGTGCCAGCAGTTTGGGACAGGGGATGGGGCGAGCTGAAGCTTTCTTT	CASSLGQGMGRAEAFF	TRBD1	TRBV28	TRBJ1-1	.	16
TGTGCCAGCAGCCGCGGCTTAGCGGGAGGGAGCACAGATACGCAGTATTTT	CASSRGLAGGSTDTQYF	TRBD2	TRBV3-1/TRBV3-2	TRBJ2-3	.	17
TGTGCCAGCAGTTTATTACAACCTCAGGGCATGAACACTGAAGCTTTCTTT	CASSLLQPQGMNTEAFF	.	TRBV27	TRBJ1-1	.	17
TGTGCCAGCAGCCAGTCGGTAGAGCGAGACTATGGCTACACCTTC	CASSQSVERDYGYTF	.	TRBV16	TRBJ1-2	.	15
TGTGCCAGCAGCCTAACAGGGGGAGATGGCAAACTGTTTTTT	CASSLTGGDGKLFF	TRBD1	TRBV6-5	TRBJ1-4	.	14
TGTGCCAGTAGTGCCCGGGACTACCAAGAGACCCAGTACTTC	CASSARDYQETQYF	.	TRBV19	TRBJ2-5	.	14
TGTGCCAGCAGTCCCCAGAATTATGACAGGGTCCGGAATGGCTACACCTTC	CASSPQNYDRVRNGYTF	TRBD1	TRBV14	TRBJ1-2	.	17
TGTGCCAGCAGCCCTATAGGGGAGGCGGTATACGAGCAGTACTTC	CASSPIGEAVYEQYF	.	TRBV28	TRBJ2-7	few	15
TGTGCCAGCAGCCTCTCTAGCACTGAAGCTTTCTTT	CASSLSSTEAFF	.	TRBV3-1/TRBV3-2	TRBJ1-1	.	12
TGTGCCAGCACCGGACAGGTATATCAGCCCCAGCATTTT	CASTGQVYQPQHF	TRBD1	TRBV2	TRBJ1-5	.	13
TGTGCCAGCAGCCTGACACAGGTGACTGAAGCTTTCTTT	CASSLTQVTEAFF	.	TRBV6-2/TRBV6-3	TRBJ1-1	.	13
TGTGCCAGCAGCCCAACGCGGGACAGGGGTCTAGAGCAGTTCTTC	CASSPTRDRGLEQFF	TRBD1	TRBV7-2	TRBJ2-1	few	15
TGTGCCACAGGAGGGAATCCAGGTCTCGGTGAAAAACTGTTTTTT	CATGGNPGLGEKLFF	.	TRBV5-4	TRBJ1-4	.	15
TGCGCCAGCAGCTCCCAGGGGATCACCGGGGAGCTGTTTTTT	CASSSQGITGELFF	.	TRBV5-1	TRBJ2-2	.	14
TGTGCCAGCTCCCGCTTCGGGACAGCGCCGACCGGGGAGCTGTTTTTT	CASSRFGTAPTGELFF	TRBD1	TRBV18	TRBJ2-2	.	16
TGTGCCAGCACCCTCCGTATCCTGAACACCGGGGAGCTGTTTTTT	CASTLRILNTGELFF	.	TRBV5-6	TRBJ2-2	.	15
TGTGCCAGCAGTTTACGAGAGCGCAATCAGCCCCAGCATTTT	CASSLRERNQPQHF	.	TRBV27	TRBJ1-5	.	14
TGTGCCAGCAGCCTGGGACTAGCGGGAGGGGACGAGCAGTTCTTC	CASSLGLAGGDEQFF	TRBD2	TRBV7-9	TRBJ2-1	.	15
TGTGCCAGCATTCGGAGGAGCTCCTACAATGAGCAGTTCTTC	CASIRRSSYNEQFF	.	TRBV28	TRBJ2-1	.	14
TGTGCCAGCAGCCTTACAGGGGTCTACGAGCAGTACTTC	CASSLTGVYEQYF	TRBD1	TRBV5-6	TRBJ2-7	.	13
TGTGCCACCAGCAGAGAACGGGCTAGCGGGAACCCTTCCTACAATGAGCAGTTCTTC	CATSRERASGNPSYNEQFF	TRBD2	TRBV15	TRBJ2-1	.	19
TGTGCCAGCAGTGGGCGACCTATGGGCTACACCTTC	CASSGRPMGYTF	.	TRBV12-3/TRBV12-4	TRBJ1-2	.	12
TGTGCCAGCAGTGAGCAGGGTAATGGCTACACCTTC	CASSEQGNGYTF	.	TRBV6-4	TRBJ1-2	few	12
TGTGCCAGCAGGGGACAGGGGAGAGGCTACACCTTC	CASRGQGRGYTF	TRBD1	TRBV2	TRBJ1-2	.	12
TGTGCCAGCAGCCAAGATTCCGATCAGCCCCAGCATTTT	CASSQDSDQPQHF	.	TRBV4-2	TRBJ1-5	.	13
TGTGCCAGCAGCTTATACGGACAGGGGCTCTACAATGAGCAGTTCTTC	CASSLYGQGLYNEQFF	TRBD1	TRBV7-6	TRBJ2-1	.	16
TGTGCCAGCAGTACAGAGGAGACCCAGTACTTC	CASSTEETQYF	.	TRBV25-1	TRBJ2-5	.	11
TGTGCCAGCAGCTTACAACGGTTGAACACTGAAGCTTTCTTT	CASSLQRLNTEAFF	.	TRBV7-2	TRBJ1-1	.	14
TGTGCCAGCAGCCAAGCCGGGACAGGCGGCGGAGATACGCAGTATTTT	CASSQAGTGGGDTQYF	TRBD1	TRBV4-2	TRBJ2-3	few	16
TGTGCCAGCAGTCATGACGGGAGGAACACTGAAGCTTTCTTT	CASSHDGRNTEAFF	.	TRBV7-6	TRBJ1-1	few	14
TGTGCCATCAGTGAGGGTAGCGGGGGTGCCGATACGCAGTATTTT	CAISEGSGGADTQYF	TRBD2	TRBV10-3	TRBJ2-3	once	15
TGTGCCAGCAGCCTGACTAGCGGGCTTTACAATGAGCAGTTCTTC	CASSLTSGLYNEQFF	TRBD2	TRBV27	TRBJ2-1	.	15
TGCGCCAGCAGCCAAGTCTCAGGACAGGGTATGGACGAGCAGTACTTC	CASSQVSGQGMDEQYF	TRBD1	TRBV4-3	TRBJ2-7	.	16
TGTGCCACCAGGGGAGATAGCAATCAGCCCCAGCATTTT	CATRGDSNQPQHF	.	TRBV10-3	TRBJ1-5	.	13
TGTGCCAGCAGCTTAGTAAGGGGTAGCGGGAGGCCCGAGCAGTACTTC	CASSLVRGSGRPEQYF	TRBD2	TRBV7-2	TRBJ2-7	once	16
TGTGCCAGCAGCTTGGAACTTCGGGGATACGAGCAGTACTTC	CASSLELRGYEQYF	.	TRBV5-5	TRBJ2-7	once	14
TGTGCTAGTGGTTTCCCCCAAGGGGCCTACAATGAGCAGTTCTTC	CASGFPQGAYNEQFF	.	TRBV12-5	TRBJ2-1	.	15